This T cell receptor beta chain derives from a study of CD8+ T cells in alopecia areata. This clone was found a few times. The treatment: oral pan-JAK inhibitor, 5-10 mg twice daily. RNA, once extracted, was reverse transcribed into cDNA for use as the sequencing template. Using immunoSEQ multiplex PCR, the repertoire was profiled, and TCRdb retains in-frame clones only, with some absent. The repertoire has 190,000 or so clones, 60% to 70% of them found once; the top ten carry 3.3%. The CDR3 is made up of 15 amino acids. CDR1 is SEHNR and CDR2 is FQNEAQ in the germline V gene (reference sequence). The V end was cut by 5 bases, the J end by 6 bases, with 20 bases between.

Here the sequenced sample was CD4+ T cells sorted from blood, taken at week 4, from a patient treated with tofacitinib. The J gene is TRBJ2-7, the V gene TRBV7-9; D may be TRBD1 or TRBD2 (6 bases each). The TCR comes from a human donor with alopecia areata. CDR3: CASSPLPGATPEQYF. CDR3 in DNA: TGTGCCAGCAGCCCTCTACCGGGGGCTACACCCGAGCAGTACTTC.